These 6 T cell receptor beta chains share one sample of origin, sequenced in a study of T cell responses to AZD1222 COVID-19 vaccine. Generated by immunoSEQ multiplex PCR, the TCRdb table keeps only in-frame clones and is missing some. Seen here are approximately 120,000 clones, roughly nine tenths observed once, and the top ten hold approximately 28%. The specimen comprised peripheral blood, sampled on day 0 of AZD1222 vaccination. The receptors derive from an adult in good health.

The J gene is TRBJ2-3, the V gene TRBV7-2; 9 positions agree with TRBD1. Germline assignment: CDR1 SGHTA and CDR2 FQGNSA. CDR3 size: 14 residues. The J segment lost 4 bases and the V segment lost 5 bases, leaving 4 bases of the junction unmatched. Here the CDR3 DNA reads TGTGCCAGCAGCACCTGGACAGGGGCAGATACGCAGTATTTT. It yields the protein CASSTWTGADTQYF.

This clone occurred a few times. This rearrangement joins TRBV7-2 to TRBJ2-1; TRBD2 matches at 11 bases. This CDR3 is 16 amino acids long. V shed 10 bases and J 3 bases; nucleotides not matched to a gene: 11. Per the germline V gene, CDR1 is SGHTA and CDR2 is FQGNSA. The CDR3 DNA is TGTGCCACCACCGATACTAGCGGGGGAATCTACAATGAGCAGTTCTTC. Its protein product is CATTDTSGGIYNEQFF.

The rearrangement joins TRBV6-4 to TRBJ1-2; 7 bases agree with TRBD1. Germline assignment: CDR1 MRHNA and CDR2 SNTAGT. V lost 5 bases to trimming and J lost 2 bases; unmatched junction nucleotides: 2. The CDR3 is made up of 13 amino acids. The CDR3 here is CASSKGQNYGYTF. Written as DNA, the CDR3 is TGTGCCAGCAGTAAGGGACAGAACTATGGCTACACCTTC.

This chain connects TRBV24-1 to TRBJ2-7, with TRBD2 matching 7 bases. Germline CDR1 KGHDR, CDR2 SFDVKD. The trim removed 5 bases at V and 3 bases at J, leaving 3 bases unmatched. The length of the CDR3 is 13 residues. The CDR3 loop reads CATSAGGGYEQYF. CDR3 DNA sequence: TGTGCCACCAGTGCGGGCGGGGGCTACGAGCAGTACTTC.

This clone has just one count. The CDR3 nucleotides are TGTGCCAGCAGCGCCGGGACTCCTGTGGGCGAGCAGTACTTC. This encodes CASSAGTPVGEQYF. The genes are TRBV14 and TRBJ2-7, with a possible D match to TRBD2 (6 bases). Deletions cut 5 bases from V and 6 bases from J, with 17 bases between. Germline V CDR1 and CDR2: SGHDN, FVKESK. The CDR3 consists of 14 residues.

This chain joins TRBV6-5 and TRBJ1-4; maybe TRBD1 (5 bases). The germline CDR1 and CDR2 sequences are MNHEY and SVGAGI. V was cut by 6 bases and J by 8 bases, with 19 bases left in between. The length of the CDR3 is 15 residues. CDR3 nucleotides: TGTGCCAGCAGCCCCGCTGCAGGGAGGTGGGAAAAACTGTTTTTT. Protein: CASSPAAGRWEKLFF.